The next 8 T cell receptor beta chains were all read from a single sample in a study of response to subunit inactivated influenza vaccine. TCRdb reprocessed the RT-PCR reads via MiXCR and lists one record per CDR3 protein. The profile shows some 480,000 distinct CDR3 sequences, over 9.5% of them singletons. Sample: PBMCs from blood, taken around seven weeks after vaccination. These receptors were taken from a man aged 45-65 years who received an inactivated influenza vaccine.

This chain connects TRBV6-5 to TRBJ2-7; D is unresolved. The CDR3 loop spans 13 amino acids. V gave up 0 bases and J gave up 3 bases, with 6 bases separating them. Germline V gene sequence: CDR1 MNHEY, CDR2 SVGAGI. The CDR3 is CASSYSDGYEQYF. The CDR3 bases are TGTGCCAGCAGTTACTCGGACGGCTACGAGCAGTACTTC.

The chain employs TRBV6-2 or TRBV6-3 and TRBJ1-4; D remains ambiguous. The V gene's germline CDR1 is MNHEY and CDR2 SVGEGT. The germline V and J ends were trimmed by 8 bases and 0 bases, with 13 bases remaining between them. This CDR3 is built from 15 residues. In nucleotides, the CDR3 is TGTGCCAGCGCGGCGGGCGACGCAACTAATGAAAAACTGTTTTTT. Its protein is CASAAGDATNEKLFF.

In nucleotides, the CDR3 is TGTGCCACCTCCAAAGATCTGGCGGGATCCCTCTCCTACGAGCAGTACTTC. This sequence encodes CATSKDLAGSLSYEQYF. The chain employs TRBV3-1 and TRBJ2-7; D may be TRBD2 (6 bases). V dropped 10 bases and J dropped 0 bases, with 25 bases sitting between them. The germline V gene has CDR1 LGHDT and CDR2 YNNKEL (reference sequence). The CDR3 runs 17 residues.

This clonotype was recorded a few times. The chain carries TRBV24-1 and TRBJ2-2, with 12 bases fitting TRBD1. With V trimmed by 3 bases and J by 6 bases, 4 bases remained unmatched. Germline assignment: CDR1 KGHDR and CDR2 SFDVKD. The CDR3 covers 16 residues. The chain's CDR3 is CATSDPGQGASGELFF. The CDR3 region has the DNA TGTGCCACCAGTGATCCGGGACAGGGGGCCTCCGGGGAGCTGTTTTTT.

This chain uses TRBV5-1 with TRBJ2-1, with D tentatively TRBD1 (5 bases). CDR3 size: 16 residues. The V end was cut by 4 bases, the J end by 0 bases, with 14 bases between. Germline V gives CDR1 SGHRS, CDR2 YFSETQ. CDR3 protein: CASSPQGLGSYNEQFF. DNA for the CDR3: TGCGCCAGCAGCCCGCAGGGCCTTGGCTCCTACAATGAGCAGTTCTTC.

This clonotype was seen more than once but under ten times. The CDR3 spells CASSPGSEKLFF. Here the CDR3 DNA reads TGTGCCAGCAGCCCGGGGAGTGAAAAACTGTTTTTT. The gene calls are TRBV7-9 and TRBJ1-4; the D is unclear. V gave up 5 bases and J gave up 7 bases, with 8 bases separating them. In germline, CDR1 is SEHNR, CDR2 FQNEAQ (reference sequence). This CDR3 has 12 residues.

On this clonotype itself: This may be a read error, as it is one base from a much larger clone. The V gene is TRBV7-2, the J gene TRBJ2-3; the D gene is possibly TRBD1 (6 bases). This CDR3 has 13 residues. Germline V gene sequence: CDR1 SGHTA, CDR2 FQGNSA. Here the CDR3 reads CARSEAGVITQYF. In nucleotides, the CDR3 is TGTGCCCGCAGCGAAGCAGGGGTTATTACGCAGTATTTT.

V usage is TRBV5-6 and J usage is TRBJ2-5; a weak D match, TRBD2 (6 bases). Germline lookup yields CDR1 SGHDT and CDR2 YYEEEE. The V and J ends lost 1 base and 2 bases respectively, with 9 bases between them. This CDR3 is built from 14 residues. The CDR3 DNA reads TGTGCCAGCAGCTTGCGCGGGATGCAAGAGACCCAGTACTTC. Protein: CASSLRGMQETQYF.